The source of this TCR beta chain is a study of glioma-infiltrating T cells. This CDR3 is built from 15 residues. The V and J ends lost 1 base and 0 bases respectively, with 11 bases between them. Germline V CDR1 and CDR2: SGHDT, YYEEEE. Overall study findings and caveats: Non-neoplastic patients had below-expected tissue-blood divergence, while all gliomas exceeded expectation.

Amplification of TCR alpha and beta CDR3 regions from RNA used iRepertoire nested multiplex PCR. TCRdb used MiXCR to reprocess the multiplex PCR reads, holding one entry per CDR3 protein. The repertoire includes over 70,000 distinct CDR3 sequences, about 25% of them detected once, and over 5% sits in the top ten. On this clonotype itself: The antigen is unknown.

The sequence was collected from a human donor with low-grade glioma or glioblastoma, undergoing nonglioma brain surgery, or in good health (not recorded which). This chain joins TRBV5-6 and TRBJ2-7, with D hard to call. Sequenced sample: glioma tissue, nonneoplastic brain tissue, or PBMCs (not recorded which). The CDR3 DNA is TGTGCCAGCAGCTTGAGTACCCATCACTCCTACGAGCAGTACTTC. Translated, it gives CASSLSTHHSYEQYF.